This passage covers 24 T cell receptor beta chains from one sample sequenced in a study of memory CD8 T cells in hepatitis C reinfection. Here immunoSEQ multiplex PCR was the method, and the copy in TCRdb shows in-frame clones only, minus some. The profile shows 46,000 or so clones, 89% of them singletons. The time point denotes: late/post reinfection, 12 to 24 weeks after detection. No in vitro expansion preceded TCR sequencing of the sorted cells. Material: naive CD8+ T cells sorted from blood. Receptor source: a man between 18 and 29 years old with hepatitis C virus infection.

This rearrangement joins TRBV7-6 to TRBJ1-2; the D is unclear. The V gene's germline CDR1 is SGHVS and CDR2 FNYEAQ. This CDR3 region has 17 residues. V was shortened by 6 bases and J by 1 base, with 21 bases between the two germline ends. The chain's CDR3 is CASSFSKPPEDNYGYTF. CDR3 nucleotides: TGTGCCAGCAGTTTCTCAAAGCCACCAGAGGATAACTATGGCTACACCTTC.

V usage is TRBV15 and J usage is TRBJ2-1; D is perhaps TRBD1 (6 bases). The V gene lost 0 bases and the J gene lost 2 bases, with 11 bases spanning the gap. The CDR3 is 16 amino acids. CDR1 LNHNV and CDR2 YYDKDF come from the germline V gene (reference sequence). The CDR3 reads CATSRDKQGAYNEQFF. CDR3 DNA sequence: TGTGCCACCAGCAGAGATAAACAGGGCGCCTACAATGAGCAGTTCTTC. Variable domain in full (rest from reference TRBV15 and TRBJ2-1): DAMVIQNPRYQVTQFGKPVTLSCSQTLNHNVMYWYQQKSSQAPKLLFHYYDKDFNNEADTPDNFQSRRPNTSFCFLDIRSPGLGDTAMYLCATSRDKQGAYNEQFFGPGTRLTVL.

The CDR3 bases are TGTGCCAGCAGCCTCACGACAGGGAACACCGGGGAGCTGTTTTTT. It translates to CASSLTTGNTGELFF. The chain has TRBV11-2 and TRBJ2-2, with D perhaps matching TRBD1 (6 bases). The length of the CDR3 is 15 residues. Trimming removed 5 bases from V and 1 base from J, with 11 bases in between. CDR1 is SGHAT and CDR2 is FQNNGV in the germline V gene.

This clone has only a few counts. The chain employs TRBV4-3 and TRBJ2-2; no firm D call. This CDR3 is built from 17 residues. V lost 0 bases and J lost 0, with 11 bases in between. Germline V gives CDR1 LGHNA, CDR2 YSLEER. Written as DNA, the CDR3 is TGCGCCAGCAGCCAAGATCCTTTGGGCACGAACACCGGGGAGCTGTTTTTT. This codes for CASSQDPLGTNTGELFF.

The rearrangement joins TRBV7-9 to TRBJ2-5; D unclear. Trimming shortened V by 5 bases and J by 5 bases, and 18 bases separated the two germline ends. Germline loops: CDR1 SEHNR, CDR2 FQNEAQ (reference sequence). The CDR3 sequence is 15 residues long. The CDR3: CASSPPTGGAETQYF. CDR3 DNA sequence: TGTGCCAGCAGCCCCCCTACGGGTGGAGCGGAGACCCAGTACTTC.

V and J are TRBV5-4 and TRBJ2-5; tentative D call: TRBD1 (5 bases). The CDR3 is 12 residues long. Per germline, CDR1 SGHNT and CDR2 YYREEE (reference sequence). Trimming shortened V by 4 bases and J by 5 bases, and 9 bases separated the two germline ends. CDR3 region: CASSQGPETQYF. The CDR3, as DNA: TGTGCCAGCAGCCAGGGCCCGGAGACCCAGTACTTC.

The chain employs TRBV2 and TRBJ2-1; maybe TRBD1 (5 bases). Between the trimmed V and J ends, which lost 3 bases and 12 bases, there was a span of 9 bases. Germline CDR1 reads SNHLY; CDR2 reads FYNNEI. This CDR3 is built from 11 residues. CDR3 sequence reads: CASSEVQGQFF. DNA of the CDR3: TGTGCCAGCAGTGAGGTCCAGGGGCAGTTCTTC.

The rearrangement uses TRBV5-1 and TRBJ1-5; perhaps TRBD1 as D (6 bases). The CDR3 length is 15 residues. V lost 0 bases and J lost 5, with 12 bases in between. Germline lookup yields CDR1 SGHRS and CDR2 YFSETQ. The CDR3 coding sequence is TGCGCCAGCAGCTTGGTGGGGGCCGGAGATCAGCCCCAGCATTTT. It codes for CASSLVGAGDQPQHF.

V is TRBV7-6 and J is TRBJ2-7; D uncertain. Per germline, CDR1 SGHVS and CDR2 FNYEAQ. The V gene lost 0 bases and the J gene lost 0 bases, with 6 bases spanning the gap. This CDR3 has 14 amino acids. CDR3 sequence (DNA): TGTGCCAGCAGCTTAGCGCCAGGCTCCTACGAGCAGTACTTC. Translating gives CASSLAPGSYEQYF.

The chain carries TRBV2 and TRBJ2-7; TRBD1 matches 8 bases. Germline V gene lookup returns CDR1 SNHLY and CDR2 FYNNEI. The CDR3 is 15 amino acids. The V segment lost 4 bases and the J segment 2 bases; nucleotides outside the gene matches: 7. Written as DNA, the CDR3 is TGTGCCAGCAGTGCCCCCGGGACAGGTACCTACGAGCAGTACTTC. Its translation: CASSAPGTGTYEQYF.

Only one count was recorded for this clone. The genes are TRBV5-5 and TRBJ2-3, with 9 nucleotides matching TRBD2. The J segment lost 3 bases and the V segment lost 0 bases, leaving 2 bases of the junction unmatched. This CDR3 contains 15 residues. The germline CDR1 and CDR2 sequences are SGHKS and YYEKEE (reference sequence). CDR3 loop: CASSLGGLATDTQYF. CDR3 coding DNA: TGTGCCAGCAGCTTGGGGGGACTAGCTACAGATACGCAGTATTTT.

The chain links TRBV7-9 to TRBJ2-2; 7 bases fit TRBD1. From germline, CDR1 is SEHNR and CDR2 FQNEAQ (reference sequence). This CDR3 spans 14 amino acids. The junction had 5 bases not matched to a gene; V was cut back by 5 bases and J by 5 bases. The DNA for the CDR3 is TGTGCCAGCAGCCCCAGGGGGTTTACCGGGGAGCTGTTTTTT. Encoded protein: CASSPRGFTGELFF.

The chain links TRBV9 to TRBJ2-7; TRBD1 agrees at 7 bases. Germline V lookup: CDR1 SGDLS, CDR2 YYNGEE. This CDR3 contains 14 residues. The V gene end was trimmed by 4 bases and the J gene end by 1 base; junction bases not matched to a gene: 5. The CDR3 reads CASSPGQRSYEQYF. CDR3 nucleotide sequence: TGTGCCAGCAGCCCGGGACAGCGATCCTACGAGCAGTACTTC.

The rearrangement joins TRBV28 to TRBJ2-1, with D unclear. Germline V gives CDR1 MDHEN, CDR2 SYDVKM. The CDR3 loop spans 18 amino acids. Trimming left V 4 bases short and J 2 bases short, with 21 bases between. The CDR3 sequence: CASSSPRLDSRAYNEQFF. The CDR3 bases are TGTGCCAGCAGTTCTCCCCGGCTCGACTCACGAGCCTACAATGAGCAGTTCTTC. Full variable domain (missing parts from reference TRBV28 and TRBJ2-1): DVKVTQSSRYLVKRTGEKVFLECVQDMDHENMFWYRQDPGLGLRLIYFSYDVKMKEKGDIPEGYSVSREKKERFSLILESASTNQTSMYLCASSSPRLDSRAYNEQFFGPGTRLTVL.

The V call is TRBV1, the J call TRBJ2-7; TRBD1, the table's D call, lacks a check against the DNA. TRBV1 counts as a pseudogene. CDR3 length equals 15 residues. The CDR3 spells CTSSLRDRGYYEQYF. As DNA, the CDR3 is TGCACCAGCAGCCTACGGGACAGGGGGTACTACGAGCAGTACTTC.

This chain links TRBV7-6 with TRBJ2-3, with D maybe TRBD2 (5 bases). The V and J ends lost 0 bases and 4 bases respectively, with 11 bases between them. From germline, CDR1 is SGHVS and CDR2 FNYEAQ. This CDR3 is built from 15 residues. The CDR3 loop reads CASSLAGGTPDTQYF. The CDR3 bases are TGTGCCAGCAGCTTAGCAGGAGGTACGCCAGATACGCAGTATTTT. Full variable domain (rest looked up from reference TRBV7-6 and TRBJ2-3): GAGVSQSPRYKVTKRGQDVALRCDPISGHVSLYWYRQALGQGPEFLTYFNYEAQQDKSGLPNDRFSAERPEGSISTLTIQRTEQRDSAMYRCASSLAGGTPDTQYFGPGTRLTVL.

The rearrangement uses TRBV6-6 and TRBJ2-5; 8 nucleotides match TRBD2. The CDR3 sequence is 13 residues long. J lost 5 bases, V lost 4 bases, and 3 bases had no gene match. Germline CDR1 is MNHNY and CDR2 is SVGAGI (reference sequence). The CDR3 DNA follows: TGTGCCAGCAGTTCCGGGACTAGTGAGACCCAGTACTTC. Translation: CASSSGTSETQYF.

This chain uses TRBV6-5 with TRBJ2-7; D gene uncertain. V lost 6 bases and J lost 1, with 10 bases in between. Germline V gene data show CDR1 as MNHEY and CDR2 as SVGAGI. This CDR3 has 13 amino acids. CDR3: CASSQTPSYEQYF. CDR3 nucleotides: TGTGCCAGCAGCCAGACACCGTCCTACGAGCAGTACTTC.

The chain links TRBV5-1 to TRBJ2-7; D is uncertain. Trimming took 4 bases from V and 5 from J, leaving 22 bases between them. CDR3 size: 16 residues. Germline assignment: CDR1 SGHRS and CDR2 YFSETQ. The CDR3 DNA sequence: TGCGCCAGCAGCCACACCTCCCCGACTGAAGGTGACGAGCAGTACTTC. Translation: CASSHTSPTEGDEQYF.

V gene TRBV27 combines with J gene TRBJ2-5; 12 bases line up with TRBD2. The J call may be in error: the DNA end matches TRBJ2-7 better. CDR3 size: 15 residues. From germline, CDR1 is MNHEY and CDR2 SMNVEV (reference sequence). CDR3 residues: CASSLLAGGSYEQYF. The CDR3 DNA reads TGTGCCAGCAGCTTACTAGCGGGGGGCTCCTACGAGCAGTACTTC.

This chain links TRBV4-3 with TRBJ2-3, with 9 bases that match TRBD1. The CDR3 spans 17 residues. The V gene end was trimmed by 0 bases and the J gene end by 2 bases; junction bases not matched to a gene: 6. Germline values: CDR1 LGHNA, CDR2 YSLEER. DNA for the CDR3: TGCGCCAGCAGCCAAGATTTCGGGACAGGGACCACAGATACGCAGTATTTT. This gives the protein CASSQDFGTGTTDTQYF.

V gene TRBV5-8 combines with J gene TRBJ2-5, with TRBD2 as a possible D gene (5 bases). The V and J ends lost 2 bases and 3 bases respectively, with 8 bases between them. CDR3 length: 13 residues. CDR1 and CDR2 from the germline V gene are SGHTS and YDEGEE. The CDR3 region is CASSLEAEETQYF. As DNA, the CDR3 is TGTGCCAGCAGCTTAGAAGCGGAAGAGACCCAGTACTTC.

This CDR3 is CASSFSGSSSNEQFF. The CDR3 DNA is TGTGCCAGCAGTTTTAGCGGGAGTAGTAGCAATGAGCAGTTCTTC. The chain has TRBV28 and TRBJ2-1, with 9 positions matching TRBD2. The CDR3 totals 15 residues. Germline assignment: CDR1 MDHEN and CDR2 SYDVKM. V lost 3 bases to trimming and J lost 6 bases; unmatched junction nucleotides: 6. The whole variable domain, filled in from reference TRBV28 and TRBJ2-1, reads DVKVTQSSRYLVKRTGEKVFLECVQDMDHENMFWYRQDPGLGLRLIYFSYDVKMKEKGDIPEGYSVSREKKERFSLILESASTNQTSMYLCASSFSGSSSNEQFFGPGTRLTVL.

This clone has only one observation. This rearrangement joins TRBV29-1 to TRBJ2-2; maybe TRBD1 (6 bases). Between the trimmed V and J ends, which lost 7 bases and 1 base, there was a span of 10 bases. CDR3 length equals 13 residues. Germline CDR1 and CDR2: SQVTM and ANQGSEA. Here the CDR3 reads CSGTGQNTGELFF. The CDR3 nucleotides read TGCAGCGGAACGGGACAGAACACCGGGGAGCTGTTTTTT.